This T cell receptor beta chain appears in the sequencing data of a study of T cell repertoires in cytomegalovirus infection (dated by TCRdb to about 2019). About the full investigation: Alongside well-studied HLA-B-restricted epitopes, the peptide stimulations were aimed at recently identified HLA-C-restricted CMV epitopes, whose presentation resists viral immunomodulation. Donor HLA type was relevant to the analysis, as public TCR beta signatures indicated carriage of CMV infection together with the matching HLA type.

What the study reported, not specific to this receptor: Carriers of CMV infection plus the relevant HLA type were discriminated by the cumulative frequency of public TCR beta family members in the study cohort and in an independent roughly 320-donor cohort. The ex vivo response was dominated by HLA-C-restricted CMV-specific TCR beta clonotypes, which also provided the single most frequent clonotype in two of eight donors.

The sample's treatment or condition label, decoded: in vitro stimulation with specific CMV peptide epitopes to enrich CMV-specific T cells. The CDR3, from cysteine to phenylalanine, totals 14 residues. Only the CDR3 DNA is retained, 42 bases long and in frame from the first base. The germline V gene supplies CDR1 SGHVT and CDR2 SQSDAQ. After removal of 1 base from V and 4 bases from J, the junction retains 4 bases not matched to a gene. Sequencing was carried out with an Illumina HiSeq 1500. TCRdb applied fastp at Q25 and MiXCR to the public reads, then kept only in-frame beta chains. Under each unique CDR3 protein, matching rows form one entry showing the most common genes and DNA. The sample records approximately 110,000 distinct CDR3 sequences, approximately 45% of which are singletons. The top ten constitute roughly 70% of the sample. A note on this clonotype: This receptor's antigen is unknown. Base qualities are not provided; no much larger clone lies one nucleotide away.

The sequencing here drew on CD8+ T cells from cultured PBMCs, taken from culture after CMV antigen stimulation. The rearranged segments are TRBV7-4 and TRBJ2-7; a stretch of 7 junction bases matches TRBD1. The receptor was derived from a human donor in good health (CMV status not recorded). Some clones in this sample may be carry-over from other donors' samples. CDR3 region: CASSLGTGIYEQYF. The DNA is as follows: TGTGCCAGCAGCTTAGGGACAGGTATATACGAGCAGTACTTC.